A single sample gave rise to the 8 T cell receptor beta chains below, sequenced in a study of vaccination effects on CD4 cells after COVID-19. Profiling relied on immunoSEQ multiplex PCR, and the TCRdb table lists in-frame clones only, not all of them. This sample has around 45,000 clones, with around 77% found just once. Antigen-specific CD4+ T cell clonotypes were called by their expansion after viral peptide-pool culture in ViraFEST. Researchers isolated CD4+ T cells once approximately eleven days of culture had elapsed. Vaccine recipients had no previous SARS-CoV-2 infection; their nucleocapsid antibodies were negative. The antigens for these receptors are not known. The material was CD4+ T cells from PBMCs cultured with SARS-CoV-2 spike peptides, obtained before COVID-19 vaccination. The receptors stem from a human donor who received a COVID-19 vaccine.

V and J are TRBV6-5 and TRBJ2-1, with 9 bases that match TRBD2. Trimming took 7 bases from V and 10 from J; bases not matched to a gene: 11. The CDR3 is 14 amino acids. CDR1 MNHEY and CDR2 SVGAGI come from the germline V gene. In DNA, the CDR3 is TGTGCCAGCAACGAGCGGGGGGCTCGTCTCGAGCAGTTCTTC. This encodes CASNERGARLEQFF.

The V gene is TRBV19, the J gene TRBJ1-6; tentatively, D is TRBD1 (5 bases). Trimming shortened V by 11 bases and J by 5 bases, and 13 bases separated the two germline ends. Germline V lookup: CDR1 LNHDA, CDR2 SQIVND (reference sequence). This CDR3 region has 13 residues. The CDR3 loop reads CACQGFDNSPLHF. The CDR3 DNA is TGTGCCTGTCAGGGATTCGATAATTCACCCCTCCACTTT. Variable domain in full (rest from reference TRBV19 and TRBJ1-6): DGGITQSPKYLFRKEGQNVTLSCEQNLNHDAMYWYRQDPGQGLRLIYYSQIVNDFQKGDIAEGYSVSREKKESFPLTVTSAQKNPTAFYLCACQGFDNSPLHFGNGTRLTVT.

The chain combines TRBV3-1 (or the pseudogene TRBV3-2) with TRBJ2-3, with D perhaps TRBD2 (5 bases). V lost 3 bases to trimming and J lost 2 bases, with 12 bases between them. CDR3 length: 15 amino acids. The V gene's germline CDR1 is LGHDT and CDR2 YNNKEL (reference sequence). The CDR3 nucleotides are TGTGCCAGCAGCCAGACACTAGGTTTCACAGATACGCAGTATTTT. Encoded protein: CASSQTLGFTDTQYF.

This clone appeared once. The rearrangement uses TRBV6-4 and TRBJ2-1; 7 bases fit TRBD1. CDR3 size: 17 residues. Germline values: CDR1 MRHNA, CDR2 SNTAGT. V gave up 0 bases and J gave up 5 bases; unmatched junction bases: 10. The CDR3: CASSDSRVGQRNNEQFF. In DNA form, the CDR3 reads TGTGCCAGCAGTGACTCGAGGGTGGGACAGCGTAACAATGAGCAGTTCTTC.

This clone was picked up a small number of times. The rearrangement uses TRBV7-2 and TRBJ2-2; D may be TRBD2 (7 bases). Germline CDR1 is SGHTA and CDR2 is FQGNSA. The CDR3 is 15 residues long. Trimming cost V 5 bases and J 8 bases, with 18 bases left between them. This CDR3 is CASSNGGPLGGELFF. CDR3 DNA: TGTGCCAGCAGCAACGGGGGGCCCCTAGGGGGGGAGCTGTTTTTT.

The chain recombines TRBV30 with TRBJ1-5; no reliable D call. This CDR3 is built from 14 residues. The germline gives CDR1 GTSNPN, CDR2 SVGIG (reference sequence). With 2 bases removed from V and 0 bases from J, the gap between germline ends came to 8 bases. CDR3 nucleotides: TGTGCCTGGAGTCCAGGTAATAGCAATCAGCCCCAGCATTTT. The encoded protein is CAWSPGNSNQPQHF.

The V and J genes are TRBV5-4 and TRBJ1-4; 7 bases match TRBD1. The junction had 8 bases not matched to a gene; V was cut back by 4 bases and J by 2 bases. CDR1 SGHNT and CDR2 YYREEE come from the germline V gene (reference sequence). The CDR3 sequence is 16 residues long. For the CDR3, the DNA is TGTGCCAGCAGCCGGGGACAGCCAATGACTAATGAAAAACTGTTTTTT. As protein: CASSRGQPMTNEKLFF.

The chain joins TRBV3-1 (or the pseudogene TRBV3-2) to TRBJ1-5; tentatively, D is TRBD1 (5 bases). This CDR3 is built from 15 residues. Germline V CDR1 and CDR2: LGHDT, YNNKEL (reference sequence). V was trimmed by 4 bases and J by 6 bases, leaving 16 bases between them. The CDR3 loop reads CASSRDTGAGQPQHF. The CDR3, as DNA: TGTGCCAGCAGCCGTGATACCGGGGCGGGTCAGCCCCAGCATTTT.